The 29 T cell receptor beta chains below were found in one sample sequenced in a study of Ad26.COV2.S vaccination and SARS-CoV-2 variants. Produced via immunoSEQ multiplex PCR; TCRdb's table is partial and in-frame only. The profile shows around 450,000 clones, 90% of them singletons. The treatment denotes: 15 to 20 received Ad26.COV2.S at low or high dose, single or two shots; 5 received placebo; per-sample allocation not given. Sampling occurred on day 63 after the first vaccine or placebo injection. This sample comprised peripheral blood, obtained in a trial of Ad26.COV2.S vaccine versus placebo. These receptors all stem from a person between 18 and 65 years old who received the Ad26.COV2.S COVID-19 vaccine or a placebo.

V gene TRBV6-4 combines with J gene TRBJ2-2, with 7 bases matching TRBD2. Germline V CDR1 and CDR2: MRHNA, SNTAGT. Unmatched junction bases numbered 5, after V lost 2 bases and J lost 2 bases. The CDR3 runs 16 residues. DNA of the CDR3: TGTGCCAGCAGTGACAGAGTAGCGGGCAACACCGGGGAGCTGTTTTTT. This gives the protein CASSDRVAGNTGELFF.

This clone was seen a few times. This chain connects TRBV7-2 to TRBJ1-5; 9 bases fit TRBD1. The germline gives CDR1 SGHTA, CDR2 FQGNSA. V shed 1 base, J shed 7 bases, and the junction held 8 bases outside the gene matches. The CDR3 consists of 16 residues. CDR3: CASSLEGTGFGQPQHF. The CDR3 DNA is TGTGCCAGCAGCTTAGAGGGGACAGGGTTTGGACAGCCCCAGCATTTT.

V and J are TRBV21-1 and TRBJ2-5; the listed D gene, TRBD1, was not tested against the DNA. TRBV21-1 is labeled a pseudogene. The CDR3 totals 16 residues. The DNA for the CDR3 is TGTGCCAGCAGCATCCCAGGCCCTCGGTACCAAGAGACCCAGTACTTC. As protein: CASSIPGPRYQETQYF.

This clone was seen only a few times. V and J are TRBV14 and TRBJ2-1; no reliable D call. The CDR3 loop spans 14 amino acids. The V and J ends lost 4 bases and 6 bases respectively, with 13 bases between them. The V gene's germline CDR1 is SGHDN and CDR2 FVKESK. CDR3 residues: CASSPEWVANEQFF. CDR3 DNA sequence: TGTGCCAGCAGCCCCGAGTGGGTTGCCAATGAGCAGTTCTTC.

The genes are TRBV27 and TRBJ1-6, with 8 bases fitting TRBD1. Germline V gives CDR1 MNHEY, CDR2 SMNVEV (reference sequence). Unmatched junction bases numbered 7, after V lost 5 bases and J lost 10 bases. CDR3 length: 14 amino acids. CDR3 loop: CASSPRTGWSPLHF. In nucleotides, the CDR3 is TGTGCCAGCAGTCCCCGGACAGGGTGGTCACCCCTCCACTTT.

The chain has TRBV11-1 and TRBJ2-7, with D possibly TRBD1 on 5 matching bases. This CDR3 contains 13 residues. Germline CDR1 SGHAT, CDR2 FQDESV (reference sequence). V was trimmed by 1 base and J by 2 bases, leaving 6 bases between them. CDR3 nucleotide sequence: TGTGCCAGCAGCTTAGGACAGCCCTACGAGCAGTACTTC. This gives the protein CASSLGQPYEQYF.

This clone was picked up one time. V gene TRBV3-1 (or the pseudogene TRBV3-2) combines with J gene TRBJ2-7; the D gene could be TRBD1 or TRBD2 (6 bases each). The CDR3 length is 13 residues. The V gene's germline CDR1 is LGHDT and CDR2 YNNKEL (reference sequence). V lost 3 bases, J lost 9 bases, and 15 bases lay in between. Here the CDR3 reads CASSHNRGQGQYF. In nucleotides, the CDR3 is TGTGCCAGCAGCCACAACCGGGGGCAGGGGCAGTACTTC.

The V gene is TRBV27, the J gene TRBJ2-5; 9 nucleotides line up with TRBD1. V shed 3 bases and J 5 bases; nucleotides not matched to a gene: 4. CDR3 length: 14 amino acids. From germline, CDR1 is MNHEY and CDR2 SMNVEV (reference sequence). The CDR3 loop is CASSLTGGRETQYF. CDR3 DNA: TGTGCCAGCAGTTTGACAGGGGGGAGGGAGACCCAGTACTTC.

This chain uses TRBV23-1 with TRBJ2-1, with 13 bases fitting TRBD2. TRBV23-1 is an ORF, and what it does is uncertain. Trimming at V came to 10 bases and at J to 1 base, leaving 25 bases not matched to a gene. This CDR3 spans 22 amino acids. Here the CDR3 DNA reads TGCGCCACCTCAGGCAGTAGAGGTTCGACTAGCGGGAGGAATTCTTCCTACAATGAGCAGTTCTTC. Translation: CATSGSRGSTSGRNSSYNEQFF.

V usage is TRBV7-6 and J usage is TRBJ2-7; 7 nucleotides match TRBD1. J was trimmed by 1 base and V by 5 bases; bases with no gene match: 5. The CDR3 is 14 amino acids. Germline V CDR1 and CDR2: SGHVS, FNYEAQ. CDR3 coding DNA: TGTGCCAGCAGCCAGAGACAGGGATCCTACGAGCAGTACTTC. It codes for CASSQRQGSYEQYF.

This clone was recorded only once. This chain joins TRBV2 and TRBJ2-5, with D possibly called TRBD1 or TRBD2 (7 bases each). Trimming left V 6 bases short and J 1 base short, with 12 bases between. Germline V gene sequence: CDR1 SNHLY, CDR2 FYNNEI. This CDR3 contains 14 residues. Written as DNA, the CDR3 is TGTGCCAGCAGGGGGGGGACAGCCCAAGAGACCCAGTACTTC. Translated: CASRGGTAQETQYF. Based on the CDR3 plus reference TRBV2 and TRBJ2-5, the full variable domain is EPEVTQTPSHQVTQMGQEVILRCVPISNHLYFYWYRQILGQKVEFLVSFYNNEISEKSEIFDDQFSVERPDGSNFTLKIRSTKLEDSAMYFCASRGGTAQETQYFGPGTRLLVL.

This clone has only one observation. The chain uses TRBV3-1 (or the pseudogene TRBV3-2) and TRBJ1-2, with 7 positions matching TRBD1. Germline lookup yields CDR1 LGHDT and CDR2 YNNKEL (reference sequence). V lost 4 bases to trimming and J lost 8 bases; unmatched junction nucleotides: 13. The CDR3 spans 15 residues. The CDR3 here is CASSPTGVNLRGYTF. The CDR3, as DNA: TGTGCCAGCAGCCCTACAGGGGTCAATTTAAGGGGCTACACCTTC.

DNA for the CDR3: TGTGCCAGCAGCTTAGGGGGCGGGTACGAGCAGTTCTTC. This codes for CASSLGGGYEQFF. The V and J genes are TRBV7-2 and TRBJ2-1; D may be TRBD1 or TRBD2 (5 bases each). V was clipped by 1 base and J by 10 bases, with 11 bases between them. The CDR3 is 13 amino acids. Germline loops: CDR1 SGHTA, CDR2 FQGNSA.

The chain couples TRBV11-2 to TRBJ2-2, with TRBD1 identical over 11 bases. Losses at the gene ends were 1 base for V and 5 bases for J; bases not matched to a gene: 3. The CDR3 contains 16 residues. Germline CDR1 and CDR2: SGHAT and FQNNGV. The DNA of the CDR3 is TGTGCCAGCAGCTTAGGGACAGGGGGCAGAACCGGGGAGCTGTTTTTT. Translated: CASSLGTGGRTGELFF. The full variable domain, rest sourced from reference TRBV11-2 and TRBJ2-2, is EAGVAQSPRYKIIEKRQSVAFWCNPISGHATLYWYQQILGQGPKLLIQFQNNGVVDDSQLPKDRFSAERLKGVDSTLKIQPAKLEDSAVYLCASSLGTGGRTGELFFGEGSRLTVL.

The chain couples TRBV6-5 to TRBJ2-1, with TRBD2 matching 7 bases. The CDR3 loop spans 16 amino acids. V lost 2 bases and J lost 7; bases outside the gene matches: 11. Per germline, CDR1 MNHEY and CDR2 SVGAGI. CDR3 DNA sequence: TGTGCCAGCAGTTACCGGTGGGAGGGCCGGGGTAATGAGCAGTTCTTC. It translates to CASSYRWEGRGNEQFF.

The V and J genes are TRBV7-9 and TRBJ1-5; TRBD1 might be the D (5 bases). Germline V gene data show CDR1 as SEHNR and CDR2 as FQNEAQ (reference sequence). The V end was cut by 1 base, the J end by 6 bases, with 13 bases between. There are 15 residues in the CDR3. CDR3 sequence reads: CASSLGSRGGQPQHF. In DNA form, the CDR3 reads TGTGCCAGCAGCTTAGGATCGCGGGGCGGTCAGCCCCAGCATTTT.

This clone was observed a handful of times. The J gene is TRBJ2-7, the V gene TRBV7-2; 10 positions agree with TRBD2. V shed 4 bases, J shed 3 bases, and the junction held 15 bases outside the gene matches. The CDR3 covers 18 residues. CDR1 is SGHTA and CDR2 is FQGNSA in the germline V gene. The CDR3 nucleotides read TGTGCCAGCAGCTCCATGGGGCCATCTAGCGGGAGCTACTACGAGCAGTACTTC. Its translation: CASSSMGPSSGSYYEQYF.

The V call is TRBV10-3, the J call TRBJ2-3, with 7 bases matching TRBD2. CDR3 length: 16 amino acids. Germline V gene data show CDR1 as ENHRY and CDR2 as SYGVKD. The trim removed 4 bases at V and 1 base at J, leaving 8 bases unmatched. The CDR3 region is CAISAERGKGTDTQYF. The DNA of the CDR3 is TGTGCCATCAGTGCCGAGCGGGGAAAGGGCACAGATACGCAGTATTTT.

The CDR3 DNA reads as TGTGCCAGCAGCCACCTCACAGGGGGAGAGACCCAGTACTTC. This codes for CASSHLTGGETQYF. This chain links TRBV14 with TRBJ2-5; 8 nucleotides line up with TRBD1. V dropped 3 bases and J dropped 4; count of bases not matched to a gene: 4. CDR1 and CDR2 (germline): SGHDN, FVKESK. The CDR3 runs to 14 residues. Using reference TRBV14 and TRBJ2-5 for the parts outside the CDR3, the full variable domain is EAGVTQFPSHSVIEKGQTVTLRCDPISGHDNLYWYRRVMGKEIKFLLHFVKESKQDESGMPNNRFLAERTGGTYSTLKVQPAELEDSGVYFCASSHLTGGETQYFGPGTRLLVL.

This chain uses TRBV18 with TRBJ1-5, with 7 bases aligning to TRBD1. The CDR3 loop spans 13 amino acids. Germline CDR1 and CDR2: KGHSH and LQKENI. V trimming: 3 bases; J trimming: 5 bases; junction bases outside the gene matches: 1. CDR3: CASSPTGDQPQHF. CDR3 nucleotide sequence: TGTGCCAGCTCACCTACAGGGGATCAGCCCCAGCATTTT.

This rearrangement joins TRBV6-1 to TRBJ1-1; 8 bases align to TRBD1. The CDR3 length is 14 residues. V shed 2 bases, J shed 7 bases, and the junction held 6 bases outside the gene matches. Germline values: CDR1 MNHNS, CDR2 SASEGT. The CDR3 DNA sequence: TGTGCCAGCAGTGAACCCCCCGGACAGGGTGAAGCTTTCTTT. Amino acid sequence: CASSEPPGQGEAFF.

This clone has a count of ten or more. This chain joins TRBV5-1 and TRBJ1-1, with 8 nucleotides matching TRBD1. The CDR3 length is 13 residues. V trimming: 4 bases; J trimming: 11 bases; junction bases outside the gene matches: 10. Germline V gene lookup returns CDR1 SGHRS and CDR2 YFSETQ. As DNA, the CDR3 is TGCGCCAGCAGCGTGGACAGGGACGGGTGGGCTTTCTTT. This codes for CASSVDRDGWAFF.

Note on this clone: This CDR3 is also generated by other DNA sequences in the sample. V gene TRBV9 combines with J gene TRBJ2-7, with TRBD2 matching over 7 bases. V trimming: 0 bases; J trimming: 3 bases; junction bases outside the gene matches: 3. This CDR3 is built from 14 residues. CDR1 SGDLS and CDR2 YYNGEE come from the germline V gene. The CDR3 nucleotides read TGTGCCAGCAGCGTAGGCCTAGCGGACTACGAGCAGTACTTC. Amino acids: CASSVGLADYEQYF.

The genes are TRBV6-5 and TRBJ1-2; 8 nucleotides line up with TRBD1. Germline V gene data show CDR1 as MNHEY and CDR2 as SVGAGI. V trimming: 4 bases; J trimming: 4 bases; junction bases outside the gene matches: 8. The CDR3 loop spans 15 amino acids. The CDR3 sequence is CASSFEPTGGYGYTF. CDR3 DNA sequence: TGTGCCAGCAGTTTCGAACCTACAGGGGGCTATGGCTACACCTTC.

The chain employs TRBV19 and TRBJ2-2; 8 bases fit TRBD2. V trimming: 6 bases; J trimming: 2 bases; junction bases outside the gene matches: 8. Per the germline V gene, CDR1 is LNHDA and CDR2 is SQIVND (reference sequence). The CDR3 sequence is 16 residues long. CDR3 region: CASRINSGANTGELFF. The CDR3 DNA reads TGTGCCAGTAGGATTAATAGCGGGGCAAACACCGGGGAGCTGTTTTTT.

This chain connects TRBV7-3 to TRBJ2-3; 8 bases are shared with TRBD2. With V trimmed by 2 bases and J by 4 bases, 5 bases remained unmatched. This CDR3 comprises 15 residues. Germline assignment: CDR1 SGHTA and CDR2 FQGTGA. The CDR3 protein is CASSLGGLGSDTQYF. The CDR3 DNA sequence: TGTGCCAGCAGCTTAGGGGGACTAGGGTCAGATACGCAGTATTTT.

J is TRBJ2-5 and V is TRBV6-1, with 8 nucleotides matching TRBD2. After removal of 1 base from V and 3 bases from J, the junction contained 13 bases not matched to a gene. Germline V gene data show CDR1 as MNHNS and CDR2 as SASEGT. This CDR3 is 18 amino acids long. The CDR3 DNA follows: TGTGCCAGCAGTGAAGAGTTTGCAGCGGGAGAGGTTAAAGAGACCCAGTACTTC. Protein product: CASSEEFAAGEVKETQYF.

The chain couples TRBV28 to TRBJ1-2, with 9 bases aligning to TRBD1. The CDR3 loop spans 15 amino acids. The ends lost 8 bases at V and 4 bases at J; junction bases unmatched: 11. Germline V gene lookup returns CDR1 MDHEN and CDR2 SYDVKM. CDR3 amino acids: CASSWRQGVSYGYTF. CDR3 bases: TGTGCCAGCTCTTGGCGACAGGGGGTATCCTATGGCTACACCTTC.

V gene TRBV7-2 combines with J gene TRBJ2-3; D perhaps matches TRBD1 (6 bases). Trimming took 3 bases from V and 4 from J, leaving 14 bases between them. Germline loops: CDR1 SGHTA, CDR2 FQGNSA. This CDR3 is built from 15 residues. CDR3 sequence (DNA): TGTGCCAGCAGCTTTTCCCTAACAGGGCCAGATACGCAGTATTTT. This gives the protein CASSFSLTGPDTQYF.